Shown below are 23 T cell receptor beta chains from a single sample sequenced in a study of post-analysis software for immune sequencing data. Study-wide findings and caveats: The five TRBV segments detected at higher frequency in patients than in controls included TRBV5-6, TRBV5-1 and TRBV20-1.

Which antigens these TCRs recognize remains unknown. Unique molecular identifiers had been added to the TCR beta cDNA libraries. TCRdb re-analysed the PCR reads in MiXCR, keeping a single row per CDR3 protein. The data contain about 820,000 distinct CDR3 sequences, under 70% of them singletons. The specimen sequenced was blood. These receptors all come from a girl between 5 and 17 years old with multiple sclerosis.

The table lists this clonotype with a few counts. This chain joins TRBV7-9 and TRBJ2-4; D remains ambiguous. The J call may be wrong; the DNA end is better matched by TRBJ2-7. The CDR3 runs to 11 residues. Germline loops: CDR1 SEHNR, CDR2 FQNEAQ (reference sequence). CDR3 amino acids: CASSQALEQYF. Here the CDR3 DNA reads TGTGCCAGCAGCCAAGCACTCGAGCAGTACTTC.

Regarding this clonotype: A junction end diverges from the germline sequence, so it may reflect a read error. The chain employs TRBV5-1 and TRBJ1-1; D call uncertain. This CDR3 spans 12 amino acids. CDR1 and CDR2 (germline): SGHRS, YFSETQ. The CDR3 sequence is CASSSGVTEAFF. The CDR3, as DNA: TGTGCCAGCAGTTCCGGGGTTACTGAAGCTTTCTTT.

This clonotype was detected a few times. This chain links TRBV29-1 with TRBJ2-7; D is possibly TRBD1 or TRBD2 (6 bases each). Trimming shortened V by 7 bases and J by 4 bases, and 14 bases separated the two germline ends. The CDR3 runs 12 residues. The germline gives CDR1 SQVTM, CDR2 ANQGSEA. In DNA form, the CDR3 reads TGCAGCGCCTCCCAAGGGGGGTACGAGCAGTACTTC. It translates to CSASQGGYEQYF.

This clonotype turned up a few times. The chain employs TRBV10-3 and TRBJ1-2, with D unclear. V shed 3 bases and J shed 4 bases, with 6 bases lying between them. Germline V lookup: CDR1 ENHRY, CDR2 SYGVKD. The CDR3 sequence is 12 residues long. The CDR3 reads CAISENSYGYTF. The DNA of the CDR3 is TGTGCCATCAGTGAAAACAGCTATGGCTACACCTTC.

The J gene is TRBJ2-1, the V gene TRBV4-2, with 8 positions matching TRBD2. The junction had 7 bases not matched to a gene; V was cut back by 2 bases and J by 4 bases. The CDR3 is 16 residues long. The germline V gene encodes CDR1 LGHNA and CDR2 YNFKEQ. The CDR3 is CASSQTGGKSYNEQFF. The CDR3 DNA reads as TGTGCCAGCAGCCAAACGGGGGGGAAGTCTTACAATGAGCAGTTCTTC.

This chain uses TRBV5-1 with TRBJ2-1; 7 nucleotides match TRBD2. Germline CDR1 and CDR2: SGHRS and YFSETQ. The V gene end was trimmed by 4 bases and the J gene end by 5 bases; junction bases not matched to a gene: 6. This CDR3 comprises 14 residues. The DNA for the CDR3 is TGCGCCAGCAGCCCTCTAGCGGCACACAATGAGCAGTTCTTC. This translates into CASSPLAAHNEQFF.

This clonotype was seen a few times. This sequence joins TRBV20-1 and TRBJ2-3, with 9 bases aligning to TRBD2. The CDR3 spans 17 residues. From germline, CDR1 is DFQATT and CDR2 SNEGSKA (reference sequence). Trimming took 0 bases from V and 4 from J; bases not matched to a gene: 11. The CDR3 is CSARDLRQRGVSDTQYF. In nucleotides, the CDR3 is TGCAGTGCTAGAGATCTCCGACAGCGGGGGGTGTCAGATACGCAGTATTTT.

V gene TRBV6-1 combines with J gene TRBJ1-2; D might be TRBD1 (6 bases). CDR3 length: 13 amino acids. The V and J ends lost 4 bases and 7 bases respectively, with 13 bases between them. Germline CDR1 MNHNS, CDR2 SASEGT. DNA for the CDR3: TGTGCCAGCAGTGGGGGGCAGGGTATTGGCTACACCTTC. Translation gives CASSGGQGIGYTF.

The chain combines TRBV5-6 with TRBJ2-1; D is possibly TRBD1 (5 bases). CDR3 size: 14 residues. Per the germline V gene, CDR1 is SGHDT and CDR2 is YYEEEE. V was trimmed by 2 bases and J by 4 bases, leaving 10 bases between them. The CDR3 loop reads CASSFQGIYNEQFF. In DNA form, the CDR3 reads TGTGCCAGCAGCTTCCAGGGAATATACAATGAGCAGTTCTTC. The whole variable domain, filled in from reference TRBV5-6 and TRBJ2-1, reads DAGVTQSPTHLIKTRGQQVTLRCSPKSGHDTVSWYQQALGQGPQFIFQYYEEEERQRGNFPDRFSGHQFPNYSSELNVNALLLGDSALYLCASSFQGIYNEQFFGPGTRLTVL.

This rearrangement joins TRBV7-9 to TRBJ2-3; D gene ambiguous. V lost 6 bases and J 0 bases, leaving 7 bases between the germline ends. The CDR3 spans 13 residues. Germline-derived CDR1 and CDR2 are SEHNR and FQNEAQ (reference sequence). This chain's CDR3 is CASSSTSTDTQYF. In DNA form, the CDR3 reads TGTGCCAGCAGTAGTACTAGCACAGATACGCAGTATTTT.

The table lists this clonotype with a few counts. The chain carries TRBV7-8 and TRBJ2-1, with D possibly TRBD2 on 6 matching bases. The CDR3 is made up of 13 amino acids. CDR1 is SGHVS, CDR2 FQNEAQ, per germline. The V end lost 2 bases, the J end lost 7 bases, and 9 bases lay between the germline ends. The CDR3 region is CASSLRLVNEQFF. The CDR3 DNA is TGTGCCAGCAGCTTACGACTAGTTAATGAGCAGTTCTTC.

The chain links TRBV15 to TRBJ2-5, with a weak D call TRBD2 (6 bases). Germline assignment: CDR1 LNHNV and CDR2 YYDKDF (reference sequence). Trimming stripped 1 base from V and 3 bases from J, with 9 bases between. The CDR3 has 14 residues. CDR3 region: CATSRAGGEETQYF. For the CDR3, the DNA is TGTGCCACCAGCAGAGCTGGAGGGGAAGAGACCCAGTACTTC.

This clonotype has more than one count but fewer than ten. The chain couples TRBV12-3 or TRBV12-4 to TRBJ2-4; 7 positions match TRBD2. The length of the CDR3 is 13 residues. With 3 bases clipped from V and 7 bases from J, the junction kept 3 bases outside the gene matches. The CDR3 DNA reads TGTGCCAGCAGTTTCGAACTAGCGAACATTCAGTACTTC. Translating gives CASSFELANIQYF.

The CDR3 sequence: CSASRGSADTQYF. CDR3 nucleotide sequence: TGCAGTGCTAGTCGGGGGAGCGCAGATACGCAGTATTTT. V usage is TRBV20-1 and J usage is TRBJ2-3; D possibly corresponds to TRBD2 (6 bases). The V gene lost 3 bases and the J gene lost 4 bases, with 11 bases spanning the gap. The germline V gene encodes CDR1 DFQATT and CDR2 SNEGSKA (reference sequence). The CDR3 has 13 residues.

The chain has TRBV6-5 and TRBJ2-1, with 10 bases aligning to TRBD1. Germline V gene data show CDR1 as MNHEY and CDR2 as SVGAGI. The V and J ends lost 6 bases and 14 bases, in that order; junction bases with no gene match: 16. There are 15 residues in the CDR3. CDR3 in amino acids: CASSRTGGESGEKFF. CDR3 coding DNA: TGTGCCAGCAGCAGGACAGGGGGGGAATCAGGGGAGAAGTTCTTC.

The V call is TRBV7-9, the J call TRBJ2-5, with unresolved D. Trimming stripped 1 base from V and 1 base from J, with 10 bases between. The CDR3 contains 15 residues. CDR1 and CDR2 (germline): SEHNR, FQNEAQ (reference sequence). The CDR3 sequence is CASSLDGFFQETQYF. The CDR3 nucleotides read TGTGCCAGCAGCTTAGACGGATTCTTCCAAGAGACCCAGTACTTC.

The genes are TRBV12-3 or TRBV12-4 and TRBJ1-2, with TRBD1 identical over 7 bases. Trimming removed 5 bases from V and 3 bases from J; junction bases left unmatched: 15. The CDR3 runs to 17 residues. The CDR3 is CASSHRQGRSSYYGYTF. The CDR3 DNA reads TGTGCCAGCAGTCACCGACAGGGAAGGTCCTCCTACTATGGCTACACCTTC.

In its sample, this clonotype was seen a few times. The chain recombines TRBV2 with TRBJ2-6; D gene ambiguous. The germline V gene encodes CDR1 SNHLY and CDR2 FYNNEI. V dropped 6 bases and J dropped 3 bases, with 3 bases sitting between them. The CDR3 runs 12 residues. DNA of the CDR3: TGTGCCAGCAGGGGTGGGGCCAACGTCCTGACTTTC. Translated, it gives CASRGGANVLTF.

V gene TRBV6-1 combines with J gene TRBJ2-1, with 7 bases fitting TRBD1. Germline CDR1 is MNHNS and CDR2 is SASEGT. The junction had 11 bases not matched to a gene; V was cut back by 8 bases and J by 10 bases. The CDR3 contains 13 residues. CDR3 coding DNA: TGTGCCAGCCTTATAGACAGGGTTGGGGAGCAGTTCTTC. It is translated as CASLIDRVGEQFF.

The CDR3 reads CASSTISGHQPQHF. DNA for the CDR3: TGTGCCAGCAGCACCATTTCGGGGCATCAGCCCCAGCATTTT. The chain uses TRBV6-5 and TRBJ1-5; maybe TRBD1 (5 bases). The CDR3 extends over 14 amino acids. V gave up 6 bases and J gave up 5 bases, with 14 bases separating them. Per the germline V gene, CDR1 is MNHEY and CDR2 is SVGAGI.

J is TRBJ1-5 and V is TRBV29-1; possible D gene TRBD1, 6 bases. Trimming shortened V by 4 bases and J by 7 bases, and 11 bases separated the two germline ends. The CDR3 is 12 amino acids. Germline V lookup: CDR1 SQVTM, CDR2 ANQGSEA. The CDR3 region has the DNA TGCAGCGTTGGGTCGAGGGGGCAGCCCCAGCATTTT. Encoded protein: CSVGSRGQPQHF.

The V call is TRBV20-1, the J call TRBJ1-2, with 9 positions matching TRBD1. Germline V gives CDR1 DFQATT, CDR2 SNEGSKA (reference sequence). Trimming cost V 1 base and J 0 bases; bases outside gene matches: 6. The CDR3 sequence is 16 residues long. CDR3 DNA sequence: TGCAGTGCTAGAGTGGACAGGGGCTACGCTAACTATGGCTACACCTTC. Translation: CSARVDRGYANYGYTF.

Concerning this clonotype itself: One end of the junction fails to match germline, which may point to a read error. The V call is TRBV7-2, the J call TRBJ2-3; D not resolved. Germline V gives CDR1 SGHTA, CDR2 FQGNSA. The CDR3 spans 13 residues. In DNA, the CDR3 is TGTGTCAGCAGCCCACCCGGTTTGGATACGCAGTATTTT. As protein: CVSSPPGLDTQYF.